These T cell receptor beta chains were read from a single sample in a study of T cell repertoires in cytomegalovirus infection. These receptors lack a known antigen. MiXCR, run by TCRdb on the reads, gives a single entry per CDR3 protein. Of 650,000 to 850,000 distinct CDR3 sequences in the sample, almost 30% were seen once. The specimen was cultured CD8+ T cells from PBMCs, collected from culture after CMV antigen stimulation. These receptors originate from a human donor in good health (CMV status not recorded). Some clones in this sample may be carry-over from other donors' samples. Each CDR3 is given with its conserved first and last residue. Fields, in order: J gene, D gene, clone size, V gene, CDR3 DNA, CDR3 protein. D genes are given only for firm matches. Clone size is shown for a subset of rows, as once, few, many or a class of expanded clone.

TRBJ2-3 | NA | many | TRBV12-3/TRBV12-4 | TGTGCCAGCAGTTTAGCGAGGAGGCCAGATACGCAGTATTTT | CASSLARRPDTQYF
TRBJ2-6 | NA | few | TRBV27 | TGTGCCAGCACCGAGTCTGGGGCCAACGTCCTGACTTTC | CASTESGANVLTF
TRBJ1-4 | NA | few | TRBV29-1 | TGCAGCGGGAGAGGCAGCGCAACTAATGAAAAACTGTTTTTT | CSGRGSATNEKLFF
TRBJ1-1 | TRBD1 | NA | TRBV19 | TGTGCCAGTGGACAGGCAGGCACTGAAGCTTTCTTT | CASGQAGTEAFF
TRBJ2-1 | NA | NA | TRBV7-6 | TGTGCCAGCAGACCCGGGGGGCATGAGCAGTTCTTC | CASRPGGHEQFF
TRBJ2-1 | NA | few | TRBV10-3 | TGTGCCATCAGTGAGCCCGCCGGGCAGTTCTTC | CAISEPAGQFF
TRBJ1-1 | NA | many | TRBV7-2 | TGTGCCAGCAGCTTAATAGGGGCTTTCTTT | CASSLIGAFF
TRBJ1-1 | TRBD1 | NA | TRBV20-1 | TGCAGTGCCTTGAACAGGGGATTGAACACTGAAGCTTTCTTT | CSALNRGLNTEAFF
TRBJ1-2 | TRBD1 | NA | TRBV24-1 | TGTGCCACCAGTGATCCGACAGGGTTGGATGGCTACACCTTC | CATSDPTGLDGYTF
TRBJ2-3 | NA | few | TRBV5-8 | TGTGCCAGCAGCTTGGAAAGGGAGGAGGCAGATACGCAGTATTTT | CASSLEREEADTQYF
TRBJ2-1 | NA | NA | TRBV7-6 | TGTGCTAGCAGCTTAGAGTATTGGGACACGCAGTTCTTC | CASSLEYWDTQFF
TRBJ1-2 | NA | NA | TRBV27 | TGTGCCAGCAGAAAATCGGCGGGGAAGGACTATGGCTACACCTTC | CASRKSAGKDYGYTF
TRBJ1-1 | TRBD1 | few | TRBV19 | TGTGCCACCGCGGGACAGACAATGAACACTGAAGCTTTCTTT | CATAGQTMNTEAFF
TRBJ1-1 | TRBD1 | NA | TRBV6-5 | TGTGCCAGCAGTTATCAGGGGGCTATGAACACTGAAGCTTTCTTT | CASSYQGAMNTEAFF
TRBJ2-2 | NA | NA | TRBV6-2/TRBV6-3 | TGTGCCAGCAGTTACGCGAAAAACACCGGGGAGCTGTTTTTT | CASSYAKNTGELFF
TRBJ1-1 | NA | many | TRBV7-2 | TGTGCCAGCAGCTTAGTGAGTGGACATCTGAACACTGAAGCTTTCTTT | CASSLVSGHLNTEAFF
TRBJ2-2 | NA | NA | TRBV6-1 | TGTGCCAGCAATACAGGGCTGAACACCGGGGAGCTGTTTTTT | CASNTGLNTGELFF
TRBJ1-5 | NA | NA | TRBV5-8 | TGTGCCAGCAGCAATCTATTTCGCAATCAGCCCCAGCATTTT | CASSNLFRNQPQHF
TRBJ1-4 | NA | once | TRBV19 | TGTGCCAGGTCCCAAATGCGAAGAGCCCGATACCTCATTATCGAGAAACTGTTTTTT | CARSQMRRARYLIIEKLFF
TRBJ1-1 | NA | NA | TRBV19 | TGTGCCAGTAGTGGCCGAGGGCTCACTGAAGCTTTCTTT | CASSGRGLTEAFF
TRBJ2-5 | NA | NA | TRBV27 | TGTGCCAGCCGACAGACCCCCGGGGTGGCGTTAGAGACCCAGTACTTC | CASRQTPGVALETQYF
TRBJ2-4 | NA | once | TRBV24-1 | TGTGCCACCAGTGATAAGACAGGTCGACGAATTGCCAAAAACATGCAGTACTTC | CATSDKTGRRIAKNMQYF
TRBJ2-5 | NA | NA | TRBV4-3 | TGCGCCAGCAGCCAAGGAGTCGAGCGGGCCCAGTACTTC | CASSQGVERAQYF
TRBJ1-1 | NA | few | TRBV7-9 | TGTGCCAGCAGAATGAGCGGGGGGCAGGACACTGAAGCTTTCTTT | CASRMSGGQDTEAFF
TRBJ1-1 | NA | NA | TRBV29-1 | TGCAGCGTTGCCATAATACACCCTGAAGCTTTCTTT | CSVAIIHPEAFF
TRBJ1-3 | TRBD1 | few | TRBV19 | TGTGCCAGTAGTTCCCGGGACAGCGCTGGAAACACCATATATTTT | CASSSRDSAGNTIYF
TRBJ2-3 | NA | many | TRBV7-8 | TGTGCCAGCAGTTACGGTCGGGGACGCAGCACAGATACGCAGTATTTT | CASSYGRGRSTDTQYF
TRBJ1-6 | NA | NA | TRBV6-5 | TGTGCCAGCAGTCCCCTGGAGGCGGCCTATAATTCACCCCTCCACTTT | CASSPLEAAYNSPLHF
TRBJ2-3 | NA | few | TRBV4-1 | TGCGCCAGCAGCCAAGGTCGACGGAGGCCCAACACAGATACGCAGTATTTT | CASSQGRRRPNTDTQYF
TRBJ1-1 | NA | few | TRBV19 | TGTGCCAGTAGCATGACCCGTCGAAACACTGAAGCTTTCTTT | CASSMTRRNTEAFF
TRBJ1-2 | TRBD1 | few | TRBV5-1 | TGCGCCAGCAGCTGGGGACAGGACCCCCCTTATGGCTACACCTTC | CASSWGQDPPYGYTF
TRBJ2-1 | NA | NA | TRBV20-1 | TGCAGTGCTACACCTCGGGACTTTGAGGTGAATGAGCAGTTCTTC | CSATPRDFEVNEQFF
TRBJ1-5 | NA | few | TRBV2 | TGTGCCAGCAGTTCCCCCTCCCACAGTTTCAATCAGCCCCAGCATTTT | CASSSPSHSFNQPQHF
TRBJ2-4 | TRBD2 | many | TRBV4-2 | TGTGCCAGCAGCCAGTGGATAGCGGGGGGCAGGGAAGTCATTCAGTACTTC | CASSQWIAGGREVIQYF
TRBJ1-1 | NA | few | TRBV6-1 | TGTGCCAGCAGTGAACGGAGCTACACTGAAGCTTTCTTT | CASSERSYTEAFF
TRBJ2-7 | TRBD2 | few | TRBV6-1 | TGTGCCAGCATTCTATGGGGGGGATCATACGAGCAGTACTTC | CASILWGGSYEQYF
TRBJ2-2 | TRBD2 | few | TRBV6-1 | TGTGCCACCCGACTAGCGGGGGCGAACACCGGGGAGCTGTTTTTT | CATRLAGANTGELFF
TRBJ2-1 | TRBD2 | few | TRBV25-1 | TGTGCCAGCAGACATAGCGGGGGTTACAATGAGCAGTTCTTC | CASRHSGGYNEQFF
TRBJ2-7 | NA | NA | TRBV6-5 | TGTGCCAGCAGTTGGCTCGGAGGGGGGGCCTCCGAGCAGTACTTC | CASSWLGGGASEQYF
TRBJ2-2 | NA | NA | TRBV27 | TGTGCCAGCAGGGAAACAGGGCCCGGGGAGCTGTTTTTT | CASRETGPGELFF
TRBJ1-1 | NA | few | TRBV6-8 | TGTGCCAGCAGTTACTCTCCCCACAGGGTGGGCACTGAAGCTTTCTTT | CASSYSPHRVGTEAFF
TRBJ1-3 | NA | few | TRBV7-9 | TGTGCCAGCAGCTTAGAGTTCGCTGGAAACACCATATATTTT | CASSLEFAGNTIYF
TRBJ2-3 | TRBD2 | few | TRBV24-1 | TGTGCCACCAGTGGGACTAGCGGGACTAGCACAGATACGCAGTATTTT | CATSGTSGTSTDTQYF
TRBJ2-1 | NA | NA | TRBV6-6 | TGTGCCAGCAGCGGACAGTTCCCGTTCTTC | CASSGQFPFF
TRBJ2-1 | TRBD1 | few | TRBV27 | TGTGCCAGCAAGGACAGGGGGCCCTACAATGAGCAGTTCTTC | CASKDRGPYNEQFF
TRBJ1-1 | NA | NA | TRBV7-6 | TGTGCCAGCAGTCGGACGGGTTGGGGCACTGAAGCTTTCTTT | CASSRTGWGTEAFF
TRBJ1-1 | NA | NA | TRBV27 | TGTGCCAGCAGTTTAGGGACAACAATGAACACTGAAGCTTTCTTT | CASSLGTTMNTEAFF
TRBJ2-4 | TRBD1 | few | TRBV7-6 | TGTGCCAGCAGCTCGACAGGGGCCCTAGCCAAAAACATTCAGTACTTC | CASSSTGALAKNIQYF
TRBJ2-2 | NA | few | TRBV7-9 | TGTGCCAGCATCGAGTATGGGGAGCTGTTTTTT | CASIEYGELFF
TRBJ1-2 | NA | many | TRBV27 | TGTGCCAGCAGTTTAGGGGGGAGCTCTGGCTACACCTTC | CASSLGGSSGYTF
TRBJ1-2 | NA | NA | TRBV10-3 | TGTGCCAACTGGGAGACTAACTATGGCTACACCTTC | CANWETNYGYTF
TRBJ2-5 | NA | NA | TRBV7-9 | TGTGCCAGCAGCCTCAATACGTTGGGGGAGACCCAGTACTTC | CASSLNTLGETQYF
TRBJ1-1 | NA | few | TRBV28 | TGTGCCAGCAGTTTAGGGGACCCCGGACTTATTGAAGCTTTCTTT | CASSLGDPGLIEAFF
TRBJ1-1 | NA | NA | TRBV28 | TGTGCCAGCAGTTTCGCAGGGTACATGGACACTGAAGCTTTCTTT | CASSFAGYMDTEAFF
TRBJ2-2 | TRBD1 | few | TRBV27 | TGTGCCAGCAGTCCGCGACAGGGACCGAACACCGGGGAGCTGTTTTTT | CASSPRQGPNTGELFF
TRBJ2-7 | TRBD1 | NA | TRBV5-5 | TGTGCCAGCAGCTTGGGTTGGGACAGGGCCTACGAGCAGTACTTC | CASSLGWDRAYEQYF
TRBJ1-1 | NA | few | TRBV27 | TGTGCCAGCAGTTTCAGTGTGGGCACTGAAGCTTTCTTT | CASSFSVGTEAFF